Listed below are T cell receptor beta chains from one sample, sequenced in a study of shared clonotypes between healthy human individuals. Here immunoSEQ multiplex PCR was the method, and the copy in TCRdb shows in-frame clones only, minus some. Counted here are some 510,000 clones, 60% to 85% occurring once; the ten biggest clones make up 10% to 15%. Input material: PBMCs. Source of these receptors: a woman aged 40 to 50 in good health. Some clones in this sample may be carry-over from other donors' samples. CDR3s include the opening cysteine and the closing phenylalanine or tryptophan. Fields, in order: CDR3 protein, CDR3 DNA, D gene, J gene, clone size, V gene. A D gene is named only where the DNA matches it firmly. A clone size is listed for some rows: how often the clone was seen (once, few, many), or a class if it is expanded.

CDR3 protein: CASSSGTTKGNEQFF
CDR3 DNA: TGTGCCAGCAGCTCCGGGACTACCAAAGGCAATGAGCAGTTCTTC
D gene: TRBD2
J gene: TRBJ2-1
clone size: .
V gene: TRBV9

CDR3 protein: CASSFTGSEAFF
CDR3 DNA: TGTGCCAGCAGCTTCACGGGTTCTGAAGCTTTCTTT
D gene: .
J gene: TRBJ1-1
clone size: .
V gene: TRBV7-9

CDR3 protein: CASSITGVVTEQYF
CDR3 DNA: TGTGCCAGTAGTATTACAGGGGTGGTTACCGAGCAGTACTTC
D gene: TRBD1
J gene: TRBJ2-7
clone size: once
V gene: TRBV19

CDR3 protein: CASIRADGEKLFF
CDR3 DNA: TGTGCCAGTATCCGGGCCGACGGAGAAAAACTGTTTTTT
D gene: .
J gene: TRBJ1-4
clone size: many
V gene: TRBV19

CDR3 protein: CASSQDWGGVGEKLFF
CDR3 DNA: TGCGCCAGCAGCCAAGATTGGGGGGGCGTAGGGGAAAAACTGTTTTTT
D gene: .
J gene: TRBJ1-4
clone size: .
V gene: TRBV4-3

CDR3 protein: CASSQPRRGTGNTIYF
CDR3 DNA: TGCGCCAGCAGCCAACCCCGAAGAGGTACTGGAAACACCATATATTTT
D gene: .
J gene: TRBJ1-3
clone size: .
V gene: TRBV4-1

CDR3 protein: CASSGGQGNYGYTF
CDR3 DNA: TGTGCCAGCAGCGGAGGACAGGGGAACTATGGCTACACCTTC
D gene: TRBD1
J gene: TRBJ1-2
clone size: .
V gene: TRBV5-4

CDR3 protein: CASSPGAGANYGYTF
CDR3 DNA: TGTGCCAGCTCACCAGGGGCAGGGGCTAACTATGGCTACACCTTC
D gene: .
J gene: TRBJ1-2
clone size: few
V gene: TRBV18

CDR3 protein: CATSRDGGAGHVGYTF
CDR3 DNA: TGTGCCACCAGCAGAGATGGCGGGGCCGGGCACGTAGGCTACACCTTC
D gene: .
J gene: TRBJ1-2
clone size: .
V gene: TRBV15

CDR3 protein: CASSIAREQYF
CDR3 DNA: TGCGCCAGCAGCATTGCGCGGGAGCAGTACTTC
D gene: .
J gene: TRBJ2-7
clone size: .
V gene: TRBV5-1

CDR3 protein: CAWSGGTANEKLFF
CDR3 DNA: TGTGCCTGGAGTGGGGGGACAGCGAATGAAAAACTGTTTTTT
D gene: TRBD1
J gene: TRBJ1-4
clone size: .
V gene: TRBV30

CDR3 protein: CASSETSGRNEQFF
CDR3 DNA: TGCGCCAGCAGTGAGACTAGCGGGAGGAATGAGCAGTTCTTC
D gene: TRBD2
J gene: TRBJ2-1
clone size: .
V gene: TRBV10-2

CDR3 protein: CASSPRPYEQYF
CDR3 DNA: TGTGCCAGCTCACCACGGCCCTACGAGCAGTACTTC
D gene: .
J gene: TRBJ2-7
clone size: .
V gene: TRBV18

CDR3 protein: CASSQYNEQFF
CDR3 DNA: TGTGCCAGCAGTCAATACAATGAGCAGTTCTTC
D gene: .
J gene: TRBJ2-1
clone size: .
V gene: TRBV14

CDR3 protein: CASGRTFSTDTQYF
CDR3 DNA: TGTGCCAGCGGGAGGACTTTTAGCACAGATACGCAGTATTTT
D gene: .
J gene: TRBJ2-3
clone size: .
V gene: TRBV27

CDR3 protein: CASRPSGSTQYF
CDR3 DNA: TGTGCCAGCCGACCTAGCGGGAGCACGCAGTATTTT
D gene: TRBD2
J gene: TRBJ2-3
clone size: .
V gene: TRBV28

CDR3 protein: CAISEGGISSTDTQYF
CDR3 DNA: TGTGCCATCAGTGAGGGGGGCATCTCTAGCACAGATACGCAGTATTTT
D gene: .
J gene: TRBJ2-3
clone size: .
V gene: TRBV10-3

CDR3 protein: CASSYSYRGLTEAFF
CDR3 DNA: TGTGCCAGCAGTTACTCGTACAGGGGCCTCACTGAAGCTTTCTTT
D gene: TRBD1
J gene: TRBJ1-1
clone size: .
V gene: TRBV6-5

CDR3 protein: CAWNQGLGALHF
CDR3 DNA: TGTGCCTGGAACCAGGGTTTAGGGGCCCTCCACTTT
D gene: .
J gene: TRBJ1-6
clone size: .
V gene: TRBV30

CDR3 protein: CSVEDADTQYF
CDR3 DNA: TGCAGCGTTGAGGACGCAGATACGCAGTATTTT
D gene: .
J gene: TRBJ2-3
clone size: .
V gene: TRBV29-1

CDR3 protein: CATGTASNYGYTF
CDR3 DNA: TGTGCCACCGGGACAGCCTCTAACTATGGCTACACCTTC
D gene: TRBD1
J gene: TRBJ1-2
clone size: few
V gene: TRBV28

CDR3 protein: CASSLDTYEQYF
CDR3 DNA: TGTGCCAGCAGTTTAGACACGTACGAGCAGTACTTC
D gene: .
J gene: TRBJ2-7
clone size: .
V gene: TRBV28

CDR3 protein: CAAAVGVPSSGNSLDTQYF
CDR3 DNA: TGTGCCGCAGCCGTTGGGGTCCCGTCTAGCGGGAATTCCTTAGATACGCAGTATTTT
D gene: TRBD2
J gene: TRBJ2-3
clone size: .
V gene: TRBV7-9

CDR3 protein: CASSFRGRTYEQYF
CDR3 DNA: TGTGCCAGCAGCTTTCGCGGGAGGACCTACGAGCAGTACTTC
D gene: TRBD2
J gene: TRBJ2-7
clone size: .
V gene: TRBV5-4

CDR3 protein: CASSPLGGANVLTF
CDR3 DNA: TGTGCCAGCTCACCTCTGGGAGGGGCCAACGTCCTGACTTTC
D gene: .
J gene: TRBJ2-6
clone size: .
V gene: TRBV18

CDR3 protein: CAIRGTGSDEQYF
CDR3 DNA: TGTGCCATCAGGGGGACAGGATCGGACGAGCAGTACTTC
D gene: TRBD1
J gene: TRBJ2-7
clone size: .
V gene: TRBV6-5

CDR3 protein: CASSPGQIPYGYTF
CDR3 DNA: TGTGCCAGCAGCCCGGGACAGATACCCTATGGCTACACCTTC
D gene: TRBD1
J gene: TRBJ1-2
clone size: .
V gene: TRBV14